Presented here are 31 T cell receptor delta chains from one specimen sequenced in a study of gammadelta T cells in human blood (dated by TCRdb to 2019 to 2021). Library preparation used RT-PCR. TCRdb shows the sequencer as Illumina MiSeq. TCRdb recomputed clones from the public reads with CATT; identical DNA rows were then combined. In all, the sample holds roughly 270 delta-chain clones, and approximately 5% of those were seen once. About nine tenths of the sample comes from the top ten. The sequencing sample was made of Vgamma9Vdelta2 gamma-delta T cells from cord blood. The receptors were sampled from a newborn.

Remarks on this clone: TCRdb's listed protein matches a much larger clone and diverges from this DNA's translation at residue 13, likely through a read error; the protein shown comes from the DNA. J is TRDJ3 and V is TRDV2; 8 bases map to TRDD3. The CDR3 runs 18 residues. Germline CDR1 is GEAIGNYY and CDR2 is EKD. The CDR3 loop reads CACDVLGVSSWDIRQMFF. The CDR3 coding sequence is TGTGCCTGTGACGTACTGGGGGTTAGCTCCTGGGACATCCGACAGATGTTTTTC.

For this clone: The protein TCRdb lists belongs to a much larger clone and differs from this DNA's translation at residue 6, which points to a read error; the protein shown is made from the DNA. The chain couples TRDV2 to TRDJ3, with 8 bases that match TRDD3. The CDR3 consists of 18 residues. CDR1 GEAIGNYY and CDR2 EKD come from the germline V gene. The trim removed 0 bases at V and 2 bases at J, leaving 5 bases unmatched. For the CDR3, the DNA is TGTGCCTGTGACACCTGTGTCTGGGGGACCTGGGACACCCGACAGATGTTTTTC. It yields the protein CACDTCVWGTWDTRQMFF.

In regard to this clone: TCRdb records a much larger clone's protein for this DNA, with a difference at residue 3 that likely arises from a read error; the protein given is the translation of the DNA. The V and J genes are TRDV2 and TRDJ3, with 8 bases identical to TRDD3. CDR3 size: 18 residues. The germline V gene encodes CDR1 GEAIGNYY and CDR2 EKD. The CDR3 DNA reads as TGTGCCAGTGACGTACTGGGGGTTAGCTCCTGGGACACCCGACAGATGTTTTTC. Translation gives CASDVLGVSSWDTRQMFF.

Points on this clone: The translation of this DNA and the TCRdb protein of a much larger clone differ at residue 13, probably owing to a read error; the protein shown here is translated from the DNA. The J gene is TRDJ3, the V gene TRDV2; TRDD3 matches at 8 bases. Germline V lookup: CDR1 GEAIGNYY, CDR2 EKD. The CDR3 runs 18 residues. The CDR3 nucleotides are TGTGCCTGTGACGTACTGGGGGTTAGCTCCTGGGACGCCCGACAGATGTTTTTC. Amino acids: CACDVLGVSSWDARQMFF.

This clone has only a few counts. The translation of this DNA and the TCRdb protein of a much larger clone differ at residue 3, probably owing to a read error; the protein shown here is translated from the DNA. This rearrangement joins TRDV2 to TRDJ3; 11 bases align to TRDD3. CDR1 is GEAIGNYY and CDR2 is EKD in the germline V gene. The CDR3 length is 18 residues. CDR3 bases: TGTGCCTTTGACACATGGGGGATACGGGACTGGGACACCCGACAGATGTTTTTC. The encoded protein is CAFDTWGIRDWDTRQMFF.

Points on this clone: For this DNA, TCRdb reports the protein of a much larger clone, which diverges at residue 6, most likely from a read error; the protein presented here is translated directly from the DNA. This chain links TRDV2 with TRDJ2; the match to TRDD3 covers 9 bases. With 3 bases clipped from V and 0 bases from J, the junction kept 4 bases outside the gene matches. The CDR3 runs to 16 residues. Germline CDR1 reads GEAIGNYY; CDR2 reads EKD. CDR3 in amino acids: CACDVVGDTLTAQLFF. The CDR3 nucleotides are TGTGCCTGTGACGTAGTGGGGGATACTTTGACAGCACAACTCTTCTTT.

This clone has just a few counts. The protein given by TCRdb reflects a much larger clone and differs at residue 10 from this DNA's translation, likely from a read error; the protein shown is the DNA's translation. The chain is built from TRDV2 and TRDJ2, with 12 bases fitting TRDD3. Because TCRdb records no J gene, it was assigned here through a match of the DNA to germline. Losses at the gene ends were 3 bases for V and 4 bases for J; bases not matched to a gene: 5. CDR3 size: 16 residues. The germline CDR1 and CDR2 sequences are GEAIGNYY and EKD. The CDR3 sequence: CACDVLGDTSTAQLFF. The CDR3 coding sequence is TGTGCCTGTGACGTACTGGGGGATACTTCGACAGCACAACTCTTCTTT.

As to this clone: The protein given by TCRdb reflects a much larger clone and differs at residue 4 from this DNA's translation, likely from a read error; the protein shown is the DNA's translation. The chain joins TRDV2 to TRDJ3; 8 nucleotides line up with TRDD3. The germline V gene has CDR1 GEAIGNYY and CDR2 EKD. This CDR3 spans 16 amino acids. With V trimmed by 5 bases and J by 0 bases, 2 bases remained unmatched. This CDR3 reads CACVWGSSWDTRQMFF. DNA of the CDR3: TGTGCCTGTGTCTGGGGGAGCTCCTGGGACACCCGACAGATGTTTTTC.

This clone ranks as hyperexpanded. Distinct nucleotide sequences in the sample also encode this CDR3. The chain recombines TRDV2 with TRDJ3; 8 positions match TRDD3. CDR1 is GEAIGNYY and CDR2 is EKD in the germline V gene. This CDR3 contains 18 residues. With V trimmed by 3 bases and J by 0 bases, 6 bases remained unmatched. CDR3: CACDVLGVSSWDTRQMFF. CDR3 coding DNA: TGTGCCTGTGACGTACTGGGGGTTAGCTCCTGGGACACCCGACAGATGTTTTTC.

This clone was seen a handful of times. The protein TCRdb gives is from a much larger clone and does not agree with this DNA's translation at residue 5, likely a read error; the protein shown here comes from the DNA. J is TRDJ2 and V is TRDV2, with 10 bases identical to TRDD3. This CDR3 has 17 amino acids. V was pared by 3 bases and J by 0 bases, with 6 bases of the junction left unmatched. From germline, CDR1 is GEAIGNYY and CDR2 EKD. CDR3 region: CACDGVWGITLTAQLFF. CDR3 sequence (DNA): TGTGCCTGTGACGGGGTCTGGGGGATAACTTTGACAGCACAACTCTTCTTT.

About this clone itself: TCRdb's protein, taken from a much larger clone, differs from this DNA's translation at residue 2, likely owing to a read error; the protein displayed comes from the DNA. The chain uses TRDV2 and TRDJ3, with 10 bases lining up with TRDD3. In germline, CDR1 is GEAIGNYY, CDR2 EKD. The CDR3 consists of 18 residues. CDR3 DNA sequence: TGTTCCTGTGACACCTTGGGGGATACCTCCTGGGACACCCGACAGATGTTTTTC. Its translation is CSCDTLGDTSWDTRQMFF.

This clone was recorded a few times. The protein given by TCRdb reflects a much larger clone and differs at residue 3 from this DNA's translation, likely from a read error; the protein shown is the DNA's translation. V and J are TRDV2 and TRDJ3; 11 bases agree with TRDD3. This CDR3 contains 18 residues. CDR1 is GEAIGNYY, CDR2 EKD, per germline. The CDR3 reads CARDTWGIRDWDTRQMFF. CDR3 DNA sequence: TGTGCCCGTGACACATGGGGGATACGGGACTGGGACACCCGACAGATGTTTTTC.

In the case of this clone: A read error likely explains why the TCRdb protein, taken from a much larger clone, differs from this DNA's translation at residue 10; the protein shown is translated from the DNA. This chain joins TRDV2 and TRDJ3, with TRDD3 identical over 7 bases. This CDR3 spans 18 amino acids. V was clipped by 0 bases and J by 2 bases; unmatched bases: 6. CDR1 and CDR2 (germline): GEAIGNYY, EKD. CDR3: CACDTGVWGPWDTRQMFF. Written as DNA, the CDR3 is TGTGCCTGTGACACCGGTGTCTGGGGGCCCTGGGACACCCGACAGATGTTTTTC.

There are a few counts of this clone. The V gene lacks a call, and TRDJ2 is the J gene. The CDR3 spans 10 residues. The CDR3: CSALTAQLFF. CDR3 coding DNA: TGTAGTGCTTTGACAGCACAACTCTTCTTT.

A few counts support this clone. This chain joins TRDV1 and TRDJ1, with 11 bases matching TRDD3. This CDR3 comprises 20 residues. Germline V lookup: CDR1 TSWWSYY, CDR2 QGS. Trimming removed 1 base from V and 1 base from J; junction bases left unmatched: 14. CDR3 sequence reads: CALGEPPRLGDTRSTDKLIF. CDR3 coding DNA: TGTGCTCTTGGGGAACCACCTCGTTTGGGGGATACGCGTAGCACCGATAAACTCATCTTT.

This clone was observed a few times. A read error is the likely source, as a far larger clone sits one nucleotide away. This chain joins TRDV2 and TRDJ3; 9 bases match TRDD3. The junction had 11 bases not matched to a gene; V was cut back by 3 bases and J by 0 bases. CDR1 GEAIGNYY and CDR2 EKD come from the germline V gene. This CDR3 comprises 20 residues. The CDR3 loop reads CACDSVLGDRSSWDTRQMFF. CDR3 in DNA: TGTGCCTGTGACTCCGTACTGGGGGACAGGAGCTCCTGGGACACCCGACAGATGTTTTTC.

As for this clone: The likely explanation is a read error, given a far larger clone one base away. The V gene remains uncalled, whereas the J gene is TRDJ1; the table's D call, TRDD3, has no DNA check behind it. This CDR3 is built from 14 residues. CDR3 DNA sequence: TGTGCCTGTGACACTGTAGGGGGTCAAGATAAACTCATCTTT. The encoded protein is CACDTVGGQDKLIF.

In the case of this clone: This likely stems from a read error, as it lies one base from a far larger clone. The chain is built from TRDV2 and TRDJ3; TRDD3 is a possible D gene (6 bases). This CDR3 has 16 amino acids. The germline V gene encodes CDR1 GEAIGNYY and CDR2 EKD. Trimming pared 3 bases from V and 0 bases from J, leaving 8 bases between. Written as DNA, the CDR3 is TGTGCCTGTGACTGGGGGGGCTCCTGGGACACCCGACAGATGTTTTTC. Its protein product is CACDWGGSWDTRQMFF.

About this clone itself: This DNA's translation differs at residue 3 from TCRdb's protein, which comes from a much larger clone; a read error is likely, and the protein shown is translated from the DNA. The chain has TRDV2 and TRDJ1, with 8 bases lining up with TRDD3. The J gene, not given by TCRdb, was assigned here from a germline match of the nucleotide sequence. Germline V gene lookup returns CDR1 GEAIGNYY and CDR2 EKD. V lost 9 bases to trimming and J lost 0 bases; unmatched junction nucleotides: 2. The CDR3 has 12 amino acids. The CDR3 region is CARGGYTDKLIF. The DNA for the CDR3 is TGTGCCCGTGGGGGATACACCGATAAACTCATCTTT.

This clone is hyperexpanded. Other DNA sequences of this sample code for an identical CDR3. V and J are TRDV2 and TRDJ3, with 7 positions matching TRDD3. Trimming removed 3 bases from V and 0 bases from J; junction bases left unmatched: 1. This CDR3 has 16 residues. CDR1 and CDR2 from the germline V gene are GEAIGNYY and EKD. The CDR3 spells CACDWGSSWDTRQMFF. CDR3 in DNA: TGTGCCTGTGACTGGGGGAGCTCCTGGGACACCCGACAGATGTTTTTC.

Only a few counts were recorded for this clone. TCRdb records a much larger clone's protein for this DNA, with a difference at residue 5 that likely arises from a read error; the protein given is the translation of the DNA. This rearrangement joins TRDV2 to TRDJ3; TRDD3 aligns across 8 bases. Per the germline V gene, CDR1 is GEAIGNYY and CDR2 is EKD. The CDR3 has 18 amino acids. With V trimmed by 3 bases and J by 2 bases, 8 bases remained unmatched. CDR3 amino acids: CACDPGVWGTWDTRQMFF. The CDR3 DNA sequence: TGTGCCTGTGACCCCGGTGTCTGGGGGACCTGGGACACCCGACAGATGTTTTTC.

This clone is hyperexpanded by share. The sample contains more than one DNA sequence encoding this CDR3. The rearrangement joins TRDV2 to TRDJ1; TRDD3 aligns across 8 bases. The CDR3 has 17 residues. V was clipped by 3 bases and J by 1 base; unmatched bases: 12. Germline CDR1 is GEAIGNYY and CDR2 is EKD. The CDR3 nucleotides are TGTGCCTGTGACTCTGTGATGGGGGATCAGCCCACCGATAAACTCATCTTT. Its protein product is CACDSVMGDQPTDKLIF.

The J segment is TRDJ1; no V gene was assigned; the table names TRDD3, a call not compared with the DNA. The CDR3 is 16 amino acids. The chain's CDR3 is CALQGGYAGRTDKLIF. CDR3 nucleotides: TGTGCTCTTCAGGGGGGATACGCGGGGAGGACCGATAAACTCATCTTT.

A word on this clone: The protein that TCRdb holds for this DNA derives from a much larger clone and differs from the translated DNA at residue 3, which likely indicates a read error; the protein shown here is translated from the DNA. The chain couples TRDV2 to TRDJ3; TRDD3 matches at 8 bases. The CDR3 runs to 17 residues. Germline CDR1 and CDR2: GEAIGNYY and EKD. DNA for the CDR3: TGTGCCCGTGACGTACTGGGGGGCTCCTGGGACACCCGACAGATGTTTTTC. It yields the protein CARDVLGGSWDTRQMFF.

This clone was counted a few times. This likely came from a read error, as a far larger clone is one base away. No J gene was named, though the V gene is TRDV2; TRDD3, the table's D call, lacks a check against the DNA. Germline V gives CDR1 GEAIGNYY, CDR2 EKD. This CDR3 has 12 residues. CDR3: CACGGYTDKLIF. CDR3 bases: TGTGCCTGTGGGGGATACACCGATAAACTTATCTTT.

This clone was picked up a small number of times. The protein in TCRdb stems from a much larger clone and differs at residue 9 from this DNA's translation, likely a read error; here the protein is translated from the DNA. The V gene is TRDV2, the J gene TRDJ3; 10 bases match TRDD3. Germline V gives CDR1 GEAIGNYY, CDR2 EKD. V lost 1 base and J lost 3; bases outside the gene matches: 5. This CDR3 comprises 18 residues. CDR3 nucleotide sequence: TGTGCCTGTGACACATGGGGGATACAGGACTGGGACACCCGACAGATGTTTTTC. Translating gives CACDTWGIQDWDTRQMFF.

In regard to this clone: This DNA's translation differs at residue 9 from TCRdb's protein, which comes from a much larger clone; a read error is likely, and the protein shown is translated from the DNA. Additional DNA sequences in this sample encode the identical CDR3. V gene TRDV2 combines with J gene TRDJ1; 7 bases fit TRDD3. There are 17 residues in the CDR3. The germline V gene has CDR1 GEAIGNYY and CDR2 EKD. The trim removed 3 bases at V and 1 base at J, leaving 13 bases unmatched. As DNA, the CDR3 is TGTGCCTGTGACTCTGTGATGGGGGAACAGCCCACCGATAAACTCATCTTT. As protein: CACDSVMGEQPTDKLIF.

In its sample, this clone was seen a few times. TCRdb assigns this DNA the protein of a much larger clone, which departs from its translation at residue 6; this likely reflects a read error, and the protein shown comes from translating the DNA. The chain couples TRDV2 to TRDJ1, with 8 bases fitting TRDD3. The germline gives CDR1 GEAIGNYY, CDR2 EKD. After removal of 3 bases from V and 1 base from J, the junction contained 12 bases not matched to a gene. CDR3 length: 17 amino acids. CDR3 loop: CACDSGMGDQPTDKLIF. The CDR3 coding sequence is TGTGCCTGTGACTCTGGGATGGGGGATCAGCCCACCGATAAACTCATCTTT.

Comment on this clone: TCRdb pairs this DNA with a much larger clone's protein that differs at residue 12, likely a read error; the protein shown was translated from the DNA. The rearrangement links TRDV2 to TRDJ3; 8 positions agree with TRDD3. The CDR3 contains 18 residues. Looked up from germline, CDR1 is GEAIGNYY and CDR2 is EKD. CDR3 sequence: CACDVLGVSSWNTRQMFF. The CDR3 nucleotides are TGTGCCTGTGACGTACTGGGGGTTAGCTCCTGGAACACCCGACAGATGTTTTTC.

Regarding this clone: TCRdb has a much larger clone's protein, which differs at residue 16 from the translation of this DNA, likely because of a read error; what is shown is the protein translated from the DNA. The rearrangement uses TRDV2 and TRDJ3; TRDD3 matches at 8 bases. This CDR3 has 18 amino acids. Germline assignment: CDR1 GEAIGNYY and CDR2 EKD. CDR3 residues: CACDTGVWGTWDTRQTFF. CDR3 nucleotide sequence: TGTGCCTGTGACACCGGTGTCTGGGGGACCTGGGACACCCGACAGACGTTTTTC.

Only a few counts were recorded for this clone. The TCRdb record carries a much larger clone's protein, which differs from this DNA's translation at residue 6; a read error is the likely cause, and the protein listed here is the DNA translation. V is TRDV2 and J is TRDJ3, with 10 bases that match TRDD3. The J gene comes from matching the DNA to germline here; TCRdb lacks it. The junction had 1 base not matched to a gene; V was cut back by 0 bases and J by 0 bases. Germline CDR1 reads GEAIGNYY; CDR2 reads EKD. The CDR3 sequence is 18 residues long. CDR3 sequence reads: CACDTVGDTSWDTRQMFF. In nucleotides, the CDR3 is TGTGCCTGTGACACCGTGGGGGATACCTCCTGGGACACCCGACAGATGTTTTTC.